This TCR beta chain originates from a study of monozygotic twins with inflammatory bowel disease. Germline CDR1 reads MNHEY; CDR2 reads SVGAGI. The CDR3 is made up of 12 amino acids. With the 5' RACE reads reprocessed, TCRdb shows one record per CDR3 protein and no DNA. The sample table includes around 190,000 distinct CDR3 sequences. To note about this clonotype: Its antigen is as yet unknown.

Findings and limits, study-wide: On the inverse Simpson index, IBD patients scored lower for TCRbeta diversity than healthy co-twins.

The chain combines TRBV6-5 with TRBJ2-3. The TCR comes from a human donor with ulcerative colitis or Crohn's disease, or a healthy co-twin of an affected twin (not recorded which). The sequenced sample was blood. The CDR3 spells CASSTGRRSQYF.